These 28 T cell receptor beta chains were all obtained from the same sample, sequenced in a study of CD8+ T cells in alopecia areata. RNA, once extracted, was reverse transcribed into cDNA for use as the sequencing template. TCRdb's table, derived via immunoSEQ multiplex PCR, lists solely in-frame clones and lacks some. The sample has 290,000 or so clones, none seen only once. On the basis of CD4, CD8alpha, NKG2D, NKG2ACE and other markers, pooled cutaneous lymph node cells were sorted. Sample: CD4+ T cells sorted from a lymph node. These TCRs come from a C3H/HeJ mouse with alopecia areata. The MHC haplotype of this mouse line is H2-k.

This clone has just a few counts. The genes are named according to mouse. Coverage ceases 4 residues before the CDR3 finishes, and the germline J gene fills in the end. The chain carries TRBV5 and TRBJ2-2; TRBD1 agrees at 7 bases. V shed 5 bases and J 2 bases; nucleotides not matched to a gene: 5. Germline V gene data show CDR1 as LGHNA and CDR2 as YNLKQL (reference sequence). The CDR3 spans 15 residues. The part of the CDR3 DNA that was read is TGTGCCAGCAGCACACCGGGACAGAACACCGGG. Amino acids: CASSTPGQNTG. Given in full, the CDR3 is CASSTPGQNTGQLYF.

In this sample, this clone turned up a few times. Genes and germline are mouse. The observed sequence ends 4 residues before the CDR3 terminus, with the missing tail filled in from the germline J gene. The chain links TRBV5 to TRBJ2-7; weak D call: TRBD1 (6 bases). V was trimmed by 5 bases and J by 3 bases, leaving 11 bases between them. CDR3 length: 13 residues. The germline CDR1 and CDR2 sequences are LGHNA and YNLKQL (reference sequence). This CDR3 reads CASSARQDYEQYF. Incomplete CDR3 DNA: TGTGCCAGCAGCGCCCGACAGGACTAT.

Of note for this clone: Gene names and germline refer to mouse. With the read ending 4 residues before the CDR3 end, the germline J gene is used to fill in that end. The chain employs TRBV5 and TRBJ2-3, with TRBD1 as a possible D gene (7 bases). The CDR3 runs to 15 residues. Germline CDR1 LGHNA, CDR2 YNLKQL (reference sequence). CDR3 in amino acids: CASSQRGGVLETLYF. The CDR3 bases that were read are TGTGCCAGCAGCCAAAGAGGGGGCGTCCTAGAA.

About this clone itself: Germline and genes: mouse. The CDR3 is cut off 4 residues early in the read; its end comes from the germline J gene. This sequence joins TRBV31 and TRBJ2-5, with 7 bases that match TRBD1. Germline loops: CDR1 GKSSPN, CDR2 SITVG. CDR3 size: 14 residues. CDR3 bases read: TGTGCCTGGAGTCTAGGTCCAGGGGGTGAC. This codes for CAWSLGPGGD. The whole CDR3 region reads CAWSLGPGGDTQYF.

This clone was observed a few times. Genes here carry mouse names. Read coverage stops 4 residues before the CDR3 terminus; the germline J gene supplies the remainder. The V and J genes are TRBV31 and TRBJ2-1; 10 bases agree with TRBD2. This CDR3 contains 15 residues. After removal of 0 bases from V and 5 bases from J, the junction contained 4 bases not matched to a gene. Germline V gene data show CDR1 as GKSSPN and CDR2 as SITVG. This chain's CDR3 is CAWSLVWGGHAEQFF. The sequenced part of the CDR3 DNA is TGTGCCTGGAGTCTAGTCTGGGGGGGCCATGCT.

The table lists this clone with a few counts. The germline and genes are mouse ones. The CDR3 goes on 4 residues after the read ends, and that part is filled in from the germline J gene. The sample contains more than one DNA sequence encoding this CDR3. The gene calls are TRBV13-3 and TRBJ2-7; TRBD1 aligns across 10 bases. Germline CDR1 NNHDY, CDR2 SYVADS. CDR3 length: 13 amino acids. The CDR3 bases that were read are TGTGCCAGCAGTGGGGGACAGGGGTAT. Its translation is CASSGGQGY. The full CDR3 sequence reads CASSGGQGYEQYF.

A remark on this clone: Germline and genes: mouse. Read coverage stops 4 residues before the CDR3 terminus; the germline J gene supplies the remainder. V gene TRBV13-1 combines with J gene TRBJ2-3, with D perhaps matching TRBD1 (6 bases). Looked up from germline, CDR1 is NSHNY and CDR2 is SYGAGN. The CDR3 totals 15 residues. With 2 bases removed from V and 1 base from J, the gap between germline ends came to 11 bases. CDR3 DNA (partial): TGTGCCAGCAGTGAAGGCAGGGGCCGTGCAGAA. Translated, it gives CASSEGRGRAE. The full CDR3 protein reads CASSEGRGRAETLYF.

This clone was seen only a few times. The gene names given are mouse names. Coverage ceases 4 residues before the CDR3 finishes, and the germline J gene fills in the end. V is TRBV13-2 and J is TRBJ1-1; tentative D call: TRBD1 (5 bases). From germline, CDR1 is NNHNN and CDR2 SYGAGS (reference sequence). This CDR3 is built from 14 residues. The CDR3: CASGDGWGGKEVFF. CDR3 bases read: TGTGCCAGCGGTGATGGCTGGGGGGGGAAA.

This clone was counted only a few times. The gene names given are mouse names. The observed sequence ends 4 residues before the CDR3 terminus, with the missing tail filled in from the germline J gene. The gene calls are TRBV13-2 and TRBJ1-2; 8 nucleotides line up with TRBD1. The J segment lost 0 bases and the V segment lost 0 bases, leaving 4 bases of the junction unmatched. The CDR3 is made up of 16 amino acids. Germline V gives CDR1 NNHNN, CDR2 SYGAGS (reference sequence). The sequenced part of the CDR3 DNA is TGTGCCAGCGGTGATGCTCAACAGGGGGCAAACTCC. Translation gives CASGDAQQGANS. The full-length CDR3 reads as CASGDAQQGANSDYTF.

This clone was detected a few times. Mouse names are used for the genes. CDR3 bases read: TGTGCCAGCGCCAGGGGAGGCACCGGG. Its translation: CASARGGTG. The whole CDR3 sequence reads CASARGGTGQLYF. V is TRBV13-1 and J is TRBJ2-2; D is perhaps TRBD1 (6 bases). The read comes to an end 4 residues before the CDR3 does, leaving the germline J gene to fill in the end. Germline V CDR1 and CDR2: NSHNY, SYGAGN. This CDR3 is 13 amino acids long. V shed 7 bases and J shed 4 bases, with 11 bases lying between them.

As concerns this clone: Genes and germline are mouse. Coverage ceases 4 residues before the CDR3 finishes, and the germline J gene fills in the end. V gene TRBV31 combines with J gene TRBJ2-3, with a possible D match to TRBD1 (6 bases). Germline CDR1 is GKSSPN and CDR2 is SITVG. The CDR3 is made up of 15 amino acids. Between the trimmed V and J ends, which lost 0 bases and 1 base, there was a span of 11 bases. The sequenced CDR3 bases are TGTGCCTGGAGTCTGAGGGGGTGGGGTGCAGAA. It specifies CAWSLRGWGAE. The entire CDR3 protein is CAWSLRGWGAETLYF.

This clone occurred a few times. All gene names here are mouse names. The CDR3 extends 4 residues past the end of the read, so its final part is completed from the germline J gene. The chain combines TRBV13-1 with TRBJ1-1; possible D gene TRBD1, 6 bases. Germline CDR1 reads NSHNY; CDR2 reads SYGAGN. This CDR3 is built from 13 residues. CDR3 sequence: CASSDGGGPEVFF. CDR3 DNA (partial): TGTGCCAGCAGTGATGGGGGGGGCCCA.

For this clone: Gene names and germline match the mouse. The DNA ends 4 residues before the CDR3 does, and the rest of the CDR3 is filled in from the germline J gene. The chain is built from TRBV5 and TRBJ2-3, with 11 bases matching TRBD2. This CDR3 comprises 18 residues. Germline loops: CDR1 LGHNA, CDR2 YNLKQL (reference sequence). The J segment lost 0 bases and the V segment lost 3 bases, leaving 8 bases of the junction unmatched. The CDR3 reads CASSHLGLGGSSAETLYF. The covered CDR3 bases are TGTGCCAGCAGCCACCTCGGACTGGGGGGTTCTAGTGCAGAA.

This clone was seen a few times. Gene names and germline match the mouse. The CDR3 goes on 4 residues after the read ends, and that part is filled in from the germline J gene. The genes are TRBV1 and TRBJ2-7; maybe TRBD1 (6 bases). This CDR3 has 13 amino acids. Looked up from germline, CDR1 is NSQYPW and CDR2 is LRSPGD (reference sequence). This CDR3 reads CTCSGTEPYEQYF. The CDR3 DNA, read in part, is TGCACCTGCAGTGGGACAGAACCTTAT.

This clone was seen a few times. Gene names refer to mouse genes. The CDR3 end lies 4 residues beyond the end of the read and is filled in from the germline J gene. The same CDR3 can be traced to other DNA sequences in this sample. The chain carries TRBV13-1 and TRBJ2-3; TRBD1 agrees at 11 bases. The junction had 5 bases not matched to a gene; V was cut back by 5 bases and J by 0 bases. Germline values: CDR1 NSHNY, CDR2 SYGAGN. This CDR3 has 16 amino acids. CDR3 sequence: CASSAGTGGSAETLYF. The sequenced part of the CDR3 DNA is TGTGCCAGCAGCGCCGGGACAGGGGGTAGTGCAGAA.

This clone showed up just a few times. Gene names and germline refer to mouse. The CDR3 end is not reached by the read, which stops 4 residues before it; the germline J gene fills it in. The same CDR3 arises from other DNA sequences in this sample as well. The chain has TRBV13-2 and TRBJ2-2; 7 bases are a match to TRBD2. With V trimmed by 0 bases and J by 1 base, 3 bases remained unmatched. The CDR3 loop spans 16 amino acids. Germline V CDR1 and CDR2: NNHNN, SYGAGS (reference sequence). The CDR3 region is CASGDAPGGNTGQLYF. CDR3 bases read: TGTGCCAGCGGTGATGCACCTGGGGGAAACACCGGG.

This clone occurred a few times. The germline and genes are mouse ones. Read data end 4 residues before the CDR3 end; the end is taken from the germline J gene. Within the sample, other DNA sequences also encode this same CDR3. The chain links TRBV13-2 to TRBJ2-1; possible D gene TRBD1, 5 bases. Germline loops: CDR1 NNHNN, CDR2 SYGAGS (reference sequence). Between the trimmed V and J ends, which lost 0 bases and 1 base, there was a span of 8 bases. CDR3 length equals 15 residues. The CDR3 sequence is CASGDAGQNYAEQFF. The CDR3 DNA, read in part, is TGTGCCAGCGGTGATGCTGGACAAAACTATGCT.

This clone occurred a few times. Each gene name is a mouse one. The read halts 4 residues ahead of the CDR3 end, with the missing end drawn from the germline J gene. The chain links TRBV13-2 to TRBJ2-7; 8 nucleotides agree with TRBD2. The germline CDR1 and CDR2 sequences are NNHNN and SYGAGS (reference sequence). Losses at the gene ends were 2 bases for V and 3 bases for J; bases not matched to a gene: 4. This CDR3 contains 14 residues. CDR3 region: CASGEKTGDYEQYF. The DNA read from the CDR3 is TGTGCCAGCGGTGAGAAGACTGGGGACTAT.

This clone was observed a handful of times. Gene and germline names: mouse. The read is 4 residues too short to cover the CDR3 end, so that end is filled in from the germline J gene. This rearrangement joins TRBV1 to TRBJ2-1; 10 bases fit TRBD2. The CDR3 is 19 amino acids. Germline trimming cut 2 bases from V and 1 base from J; bases unmatched to any gene: 11. Germline V gene data show CDR1 as NSQYPW and CDR2 as LRSPGD (reference sequence). CDR3 loop: CTCSAWGGLGTRNYAEQFF. Incomplete CDR3 DNA: TGCACCTGCAGTGCATGGGGGGGACTGGGGACTCGGAACTATGCT.

This clone was counted only a few times. These gene names are mouse names. From the germline J gene comes the end of the CDR3, since the read stops 4 residues before it. This chain joins TRBV14 and TRBJ2-7; 10 bases map to TRBD1. CDR1 is SGHDT, CDR2 FRDEAV, per germline. The CDR3 is 14 residues long. The CDR3 protein is CASSFGGTGDEQYF. The sequenced CDR3 bases are TGTGCCAGCAGTTTCGGGGGGACAGGGGAT.

The sample holds a few counts of this clone. Gene names denote mouse genes. From the germline J gene comes the end of the CDR3, since the read stops 4 residues before it. Distinct nucleotide sequences in the sample also encode this CDR3. The V gene is TRBV13-2, the J gene TRBJ1-2, with a tentative D call TRBD1 (5 bases). Germline CDR1 and CDR2: NNHNN and SYGAGS (reference sequence). The CDR3 is 14 amino acids. Trimming removed 1 base at V and 4 bases at J, with 11 bases between. The CDR3: CASGDRGEGSDYTF. CDR3 DNA (partial): TGTGCCAGCGGTGATCGAGGGGAGGGCTCC.

This clone was seen only a few times. Germline and genes here are mouse. With the read ending 4 residues before the CDR3 end, the germline J gene is used to fill in that end. The sample has other DNA sequences that encode this CDR3 too. The V and J genes are TRBV5 and TRBJ2-7; 7 bases fit TRBD2. Germline values: CDR1 LGHNA, CDR2 YNLKQL (reference sequence). The CDR3 is 15 amino acids. Germline trimming cut 4 bases from V and 0 bases from J; bases unmatched to any gene: 6. The chain's CDR3 is CASSPGLGVSYEQYF. The covered CDR3 bases are TGTGCCAGCAGCCCTGGGCTGGGGGTCTCCTAT.

Turning to this clone: The genes are named according to mouse. The read gets to within 4 residues of the CDR3 end, and the germline J gene fills in the rest. Different DNA sequences within this sample yield the same CDR3. V is TRBV5 and J is TRBJ2-7; 11 nucleotides agree with TRBD2. CDR1 LGHNA and CDR2 YNLKQL come from the germline V gene (reference sequence). The CDR3 is made up of 13 amino acids. This chain's CDR3 is CASSRDWGYEQYF. The CDR3 DNA, read in part, is TGTGCCAGCAGCAGGGACTGGGGGTAT.

A remark on this clone: Genes and germline come from the mouse. The read ends 4 residues early relative to the CDR3; the germline J gene fills the gap. The V call is TRBV19, the J call TRBJ2-1, with D perhaps matching TRBD2 (6 bases). This CDR3 region has 14 residues. V lost 6 bases and J lost 1, with 11 bases in between. CDR1 is FNHDT and CDR2 is SITEND in the germline V gene (reference sequence). CDR3: CASTQLGNYAEQFF. CDR3 DNA, as far as it was read: TGTGCCAGCACCCAACTGGGAAACTATGCT. Using reference TRBV19 and TRBJ2-1 for the parts outside the CDR3, the full variable domain is GGIITQTPKFLIGQEGQKLTLKCQQNFNHDTMYWYRQDSGKGLRLIYYSITENDLQKGDLSEGYDASREKKSSFSLTVTSAQKNEMAVFLCASTQLGNYAEQFFGPGTRLTVL.

This clone was observed a handful of times. Germline and genes here are mouse. With the read ending 4 residues before the CDR3 end, the germline J gene is used to fill in that end. J is TRBJ2-7 and V is TRBV5; D is perhaps TRBD2 (6 bases). The CDR3 sequence is 12 residues long. Germline-derived CDR1 and CDR2 are LGHNA and YNLKQL (reference sequence). This CDR3 reads CASSQGGDEQYF. The DNA read from the CDR3 is TGTGCCAGCAGCCAAGGGGGGGAT.

About this clone: The genes and germline here are from mouse. Coverage ceases 4 residues before the CDR3 finishes, and the germline J gene fills in the end. This chain joins TRBV19 and TRBJ1-2; the match to TRBD1 covers 9 bases. Unmatched junction bases numbered 5, after V lost 2 bases and J lost 0 bases. The CDR3 is 16 residues long. CDR1 is FNHDT, CDR2 SITEND, per germline (reference sequence). The CDR3 bases that were read are TGTGCCAGCAGTATCGGGACAGGGAGGGCAAACTCC. Protein sequence: CASSIGTGRANS. The full CDR3 is CASSIGTGRANSDYTF.

Details on this clone: Gene and germline names: mouse. The missing CDR3 end, 4 residues past where the read stops, is filled in from the germline J gene. This chain connects TRBV19 to TRBJ2-4; D gene unclear. Looked up from germline, CDR1 is FNHDT and CDR2 is SITEND (reference sequence). V was cut by 0 bases and J by 0 bases, with 8 bases left in between. The CDR3 sequence is 15 residues long. Partial CDR3 DNA: TGTGCCAGCAGTATAGATCAGACTAGTCAAAAC. It is translated as CASSIDQTSQN. The full CDR3 is CASSIDQTSQNTLYF.

Regarding this clone: Germline and genes here are mouse. The read terminates 4 residues before the CDR3 end, so the remaining end is supplied by the germline J gene. The chain couples TRBV29 to TRBJ1-2, with D unresolved. The ends were cut back, 6 bases at V and 1 base at J, with 3 bases in the middle. CDR3 length: 11 residues. Germline CDR1 MSHET, CDR2 SYDVDS. The CDR3 spells CASRVNSDYTF. CDR3 DNA, as far as it was read: TGTGCTAGCAGAGTAAACTCC.